This T cell receptor beta chain was sequenced in a study of beta chain features in type 1 diabetes. In this sample, this clone turned up a few times. Its antigen remains unknown. Every bit of the isolated RNA underwent reverse transcription, so sequencing read expressed TCRB transcripts. Sequencing was performed with immunoSEQ multiplex PCR; in TCRdb, only in-frame clones are kept and a portion is missing. The repertoire includes 600,000 to 700,000 clones, around an eighth of them detected once, and less than 0.025% sits in the top ten. General observations from the study: Within patients, naive, central memory and Treg TCRB repertoires seemed more similar than within healthy donors. The study found moderately but significantly shorter TCRB CDR3s in all four CD4+ subsets of Type 1 diabetes patients.

The V segment lost 4 bases and the J segment 3 bases; nucleotides outside the gene matches: 6. The germline V gene has CDR1 KGHSH and CDR2 LQKENI. This CDR3 is 14 amino acids long. The origin of this receptor is a young man with type 1 diabetes. This chain connects TRBV18 to TRBJ2-7; TRBD1 matches 7 bases. Sequenced sample: naive CD4+ T cells from blood. The CDR3 DNA follows: TGTGCCAGCTCACTCGGGGACAGCTTCTACGAGCAGTACTTC. This gives the protein CASSLGDSFYEQYF.